A selection of T cell receptor beta chains follows, all from one sample in a study of blood T cells in healthy people across ages. TCRdb analysed the 5' RACE reads with MiXCR anew, one entry per CDR3 protein. In the table there are around 1.5 million distinct CDR3 sequences, 59% of which are singletons. The sequencing sample was made of blood. The receptors shown here come from a man aged 18 to 29 in good health. Each CDR3 is given with its conserved first and last residue. D genes are given only for firm matches. The size field is filled for only some rows; it gives once, few, many or a size class.

once	TRBV5-1	.	TRBJ2-5	14	TGCGCCAGCAGCCCCGCTGAGCGGACAGAGACCCAGTACTTC	CASSPAERTETQYF
.	TRBV20-1	.	TRBJ2-7	13	TGCAGTGCCCCGGCCCCGAAAGGTTACGAGCAGTACTTC	CSAPAPKGYEQYF
few	TRBV11-2	TRBD1	TRBJ1-1	18	TGTGCCAGCAGCTTAGAGATCTCGGGACAGGGGGCGAGGACTGAAGCTTTCTTT	CASSLEISGQGARTEAFF
.	TRBV4-1	TRBD2	TRBJ2-3	14	TGCGCCAGCAGCCCCGGGAGGCGAGCAGATACGCAGTATTTT	CASSPGRRADTQYF
.	TRBV20-1	TRBD1	TRBJ1-1	15	TGCAGTGCTACAAGACAGGGGGCAGGGAACACTGAAGCTTTCTTT	CSATRQGAGNTEAFF
few	TRBV11-2	.	TRBJ1-5	13	TGTGCCAGCAGCTTATACCCGAATCAGCCCCAGCATTTT	CASSLYPNQPQHF
.	TRBV12-3/TRBV12-4	TRBD1	TRBJ1-1	14	TGTGCCACCAGACAGGGGGTAGCTCGGGCTGAAGCTTTCTTT	CATRQGVARAEAFF
once	TRBV10-1	TRBD1	TRBJ2-3	15	TGCGCCAGCAGTTACGGGACAGCTTACACAGATACGCAGTATTTT	CASSYGTAYTDTQYF
.	TRBV12-5	.	TRBJ2-5	15	TGTGCTAGTGCCCGCGGGGACGGGGGTCAAGAGACCCAGTACTTC	CASARGDGGQETQYF
.	TRBV4-2	.	TRBJ2-5	14	TGTGCCAGCAGCCCGAGGACCTCGGGAGAGACCCAGTACTTC	CASSPRTSGETQYF
many	TRBV20-1	TRBD2	TRBJ2-3	15	TGCAGTGCTGGGGGGGGGACTAGTGGTAAAGATACGCAGTATTTT	CSAGGGTSGKDTQYF
few	TRBV14	.	TRBJ1-2	13	TGTGCCAGCAGCCAAGGCCGACTCTATGGCTACACCTTC	CASSQGRLYGYTF
.	TRBV5-1	TRBD1	TRBJ2-1	16	TGCGCCAGCAGCTTGGAGGGGACAGGGCTTTACAATGAGCAGTTCTTC	CASSLEGTGLYNEQFF
.	TRBV10-3	TRBD2	TRBJ2-1	16	TGTGCCATCAGTGAGTCGTGGGGGACTAGCTACAATGAGCAGTTCTTC	CAISESWGTSYNEQFF
.	TRBV4-1	.	TRBJ1-1	13	TGCGCCAGCAGCCAATTCGACGGAGCTGAAGCTTTCTTT	CASSQFDGAEAFF
once	TRBV6-5	.	TRBJ2-7	15	TGTGCCAGCAGTTACTCGGGCATAGGTGGCTACGAGCAGTACTTC	CASSYSGIGGYEQYF
.	TRBV12-3/TRBV12-4	TRBD1	TRBJ2-3	15	TGTGCCAGCGGGTTGGGACAGGGGGCAACAGATACGCAGTATTTT	CASGLGQGATDTQYF
few	TRBV29-1	.	TRBJ2-1	14	TGCAGCGTTGAACTGGGTAGTTCCAACTATGAGCAGTTCTTC	CSVELGSSNYEQFF
.	TRBV27	TRBD2	TRBJ2-7	17	TGTGCCAGCAGTTCTCGGGCAGCGACTAGCGGCTACAATGAGCAGTACTTC	CASSSRAATSGYNEQYF
few	TRBV28	.	TRBJ1-1	12	TGTGCCGCCCGGGGAGAAGGAGTTGAAGCTTTCTTT	CAARGEGVEAFF
.	TRBV30	.	TRBJ2-5	16	TGTGCCTGGAGCCCCCGGACCCAACTACGCGGGGAGACCCAGTACTTC	CAWSPRTQLRGETQYF
.	TRBV20-1	.	TRBJ1-5	14	TGCAGTGCGCCCCGATATATAAACAATCAGCCCCAGCATTTT	CSAPRYINNQPQHF
once	TRBV2	.	TRBJ1-1	13	TGTGCCAGCAGTAGGGGGGGGGCCTGTGAAGCTTTCTTT	CASSRGGACEAFF